The clone carrying this T cell receptor beta chain was recorded only once. Antigen: not known. The treatment here: roughly 20 received Ad26.COV2.S at low or high dose, single or two shots; 5 received placebo; per-sample allocation not given. Samples analyzed were those drawn on day 63 after the first vaccine or placebo injection. Assay used: immunoSEQ multiplex PCR; TCRdb lists only in-frame clones, some missing. The repertoire consists of hundreds of thousands of clones, with 87% occurring once and the leading ten covering roughly 3.1%. The record originates from a study of Ad26.COV2.S vaccination and SARS-CoV-2 variants. Whole-study findings and limits: Non-spike TCR breadth did not differ much between vaccine and placebo recipients.

This TCR was sampled from a person between 18 and 60 years old who received the Ad26.COV2.S COVID-19 vaccine or a placebo. This sample comprised peripheral blood, obtained in a trial of Ad26.COV2.S vaccine versus placebo.

The CDR3 sequence is CASSLTAGGIYEQYF. In DNA, the CDR3 is TGTGCCAGCAGCTTAACGGCAGGGGGGATATACGAGCAGTACTTC. The chain is built from TRBV7-3 and TRBJ2-7, with D maybe TRBD1 (7 bases). The CDR3 spans 15 residues. V lost 0 bases and J lost 4, with 13 bases in between. Looked up from germline, CDR1 is SGHTA and CDR2 is FQGTGA.